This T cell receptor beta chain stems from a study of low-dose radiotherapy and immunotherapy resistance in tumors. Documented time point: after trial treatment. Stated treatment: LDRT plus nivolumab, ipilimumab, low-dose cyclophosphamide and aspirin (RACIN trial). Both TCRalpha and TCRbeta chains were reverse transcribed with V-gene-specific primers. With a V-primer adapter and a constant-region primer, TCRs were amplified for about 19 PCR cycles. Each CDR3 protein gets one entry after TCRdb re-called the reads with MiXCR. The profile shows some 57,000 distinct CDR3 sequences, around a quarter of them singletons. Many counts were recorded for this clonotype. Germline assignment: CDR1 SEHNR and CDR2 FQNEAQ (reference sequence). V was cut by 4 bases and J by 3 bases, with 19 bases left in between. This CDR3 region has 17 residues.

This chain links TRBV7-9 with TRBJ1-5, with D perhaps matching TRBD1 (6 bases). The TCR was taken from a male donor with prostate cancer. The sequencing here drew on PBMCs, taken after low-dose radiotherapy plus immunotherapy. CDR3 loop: CASSSEGGTGLNQPQHF. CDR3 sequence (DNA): TGTGCCAGCAGCTCCGAAGGGGGTACAGGGCTCAATCAGCCCCAGCATTTT.